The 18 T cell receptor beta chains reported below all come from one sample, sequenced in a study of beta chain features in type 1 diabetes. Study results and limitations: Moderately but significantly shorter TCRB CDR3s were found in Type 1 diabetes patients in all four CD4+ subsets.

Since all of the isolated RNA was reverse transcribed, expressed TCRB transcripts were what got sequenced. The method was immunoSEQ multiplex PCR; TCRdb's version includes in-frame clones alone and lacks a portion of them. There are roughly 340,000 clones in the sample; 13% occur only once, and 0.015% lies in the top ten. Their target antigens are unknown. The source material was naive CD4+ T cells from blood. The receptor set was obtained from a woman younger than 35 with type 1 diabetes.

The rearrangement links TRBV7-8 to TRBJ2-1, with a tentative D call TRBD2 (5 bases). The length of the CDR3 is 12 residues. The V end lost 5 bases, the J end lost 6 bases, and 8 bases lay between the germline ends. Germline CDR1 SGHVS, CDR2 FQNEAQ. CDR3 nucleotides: TGTGCCAGCAGCACCCGGGGCAATGAGCAGTTCTTC. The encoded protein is CASSTRGNEQFF.

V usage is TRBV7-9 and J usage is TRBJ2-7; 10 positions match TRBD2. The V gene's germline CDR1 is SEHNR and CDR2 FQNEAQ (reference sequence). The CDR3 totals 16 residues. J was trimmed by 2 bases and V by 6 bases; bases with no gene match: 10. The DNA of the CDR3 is TGTGCCAGCAGACCTTTCCCGGGACTAGCGCCCTACGAGCAGTACTTC. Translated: CASRPFPGLAPYEQYF.

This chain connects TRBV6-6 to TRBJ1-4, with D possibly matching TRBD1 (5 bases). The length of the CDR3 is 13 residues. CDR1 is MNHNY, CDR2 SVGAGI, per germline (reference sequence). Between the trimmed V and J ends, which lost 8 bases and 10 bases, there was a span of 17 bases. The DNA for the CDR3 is TGTGCCAGCGTGGCAAGGGGAGGTGGAAAACTGTTTTTT. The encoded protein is CASVARGGGKLFF.

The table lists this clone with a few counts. DNA for the CDR3: TGCGCCAGCAGCTTGGCCGGGACAGGGCGATCCTACGAGCAGTACTTC. This codes for CASSLAGTGRSYEQYF. The V and J genes are TRBV5-1 and TRBJ2-7; 9 positions agree with TRBD1. Germline V gene lookup returns CDR1 SGHRS and CDR2 YFSETQ. The trim removed 0 bases at V and 1 base at J, leaving 5 bases unmatched. There are 16 residues in the CDR3. The variable domain in full, completed from reference TRBV5-1 and TRBJ2-7, reads KAGVTQTPRYLIKTRGQQVTLSCSPISGHRSVSWYQQTPGQGLQFLFEYFSETQRNKGNFPGRFSGRQFSNSRSEMNVSTLELGDSALYLCASSLAGTGRSYEQYFGPGTRLTVT.

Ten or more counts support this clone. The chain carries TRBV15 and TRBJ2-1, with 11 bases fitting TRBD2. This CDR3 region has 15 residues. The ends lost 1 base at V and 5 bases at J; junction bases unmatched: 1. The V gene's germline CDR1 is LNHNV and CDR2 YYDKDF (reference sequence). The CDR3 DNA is TGTGCCACCAGCAGAGTACTAGCGGGAGACAATGAGCAGTTCTTC. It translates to CATSRVLAGDNEQFF. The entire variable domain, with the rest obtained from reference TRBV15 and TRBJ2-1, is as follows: DAMVIQNPRYQVTQFGKPVTLSCSQTLNHNVMYWYQQKSSQAPKLLFHYYDKDFNNEADTPDNFQSRRPNTSFCFLDIRSPGLGDTAMYLCATSRVLAGDNEQFFGPGTRLTVL.

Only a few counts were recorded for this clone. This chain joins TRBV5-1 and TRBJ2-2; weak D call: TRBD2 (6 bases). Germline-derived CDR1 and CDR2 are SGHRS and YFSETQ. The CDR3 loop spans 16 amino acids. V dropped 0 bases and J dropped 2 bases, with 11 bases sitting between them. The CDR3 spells CASSLAERANTGELFF. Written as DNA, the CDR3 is TGCGCCAGCAGCTTGGCAGAGCGGGCTAACACCGGGGAGCTGTTTTTT. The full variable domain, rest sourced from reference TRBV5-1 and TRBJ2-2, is KAGVTQTPRYLIKTRGQQVTLSCSPISGHRSVSWYQQTPGQGLQFLFEYFSETQRNKGNFPGRFSGRQFSNSRSEMNVSTLELGDSALYLCASSLAERANTGELFFGEGSRLTVL.

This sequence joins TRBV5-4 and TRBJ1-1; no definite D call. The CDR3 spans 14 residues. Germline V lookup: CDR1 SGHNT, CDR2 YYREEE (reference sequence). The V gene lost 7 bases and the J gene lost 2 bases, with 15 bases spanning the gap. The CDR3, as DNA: TGTGCCAGCCCCGCGCCCCCACCAAACACTGAAGCTTTCTTT. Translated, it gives CASPAPPPNTEAFF.

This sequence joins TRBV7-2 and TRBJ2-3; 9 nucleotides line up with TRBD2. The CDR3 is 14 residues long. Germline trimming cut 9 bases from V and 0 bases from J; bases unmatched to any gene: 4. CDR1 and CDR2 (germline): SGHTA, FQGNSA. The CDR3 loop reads CARRAGGSTDTQYF. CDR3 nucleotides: TGTGCCAGGCGAGCGGGGGGAAGCACAGATACGCAGTATTTT.

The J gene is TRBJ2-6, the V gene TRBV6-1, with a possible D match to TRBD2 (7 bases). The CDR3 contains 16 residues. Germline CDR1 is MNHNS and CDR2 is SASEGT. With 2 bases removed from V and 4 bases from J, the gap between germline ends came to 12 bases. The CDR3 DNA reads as TGTGCCAGCAGTGAACCGGGGGGCATGGGGGCCAACGTCCTGACTTTC. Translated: CASSEPGGMGANVLTF.

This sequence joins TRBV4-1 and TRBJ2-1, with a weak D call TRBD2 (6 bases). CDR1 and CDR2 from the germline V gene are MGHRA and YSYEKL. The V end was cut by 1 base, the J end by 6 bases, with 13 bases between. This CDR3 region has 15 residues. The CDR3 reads CASSQVGRIPNEQFF. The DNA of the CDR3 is TGCGCCAGCAGCCAAGTCGGGAGAATTCCCAATGAGCAGTTCTTC.

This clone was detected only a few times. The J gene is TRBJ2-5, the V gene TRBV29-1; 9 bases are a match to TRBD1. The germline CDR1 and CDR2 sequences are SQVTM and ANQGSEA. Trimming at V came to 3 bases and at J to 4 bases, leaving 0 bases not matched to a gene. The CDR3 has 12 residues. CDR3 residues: CSVETGGETQYF. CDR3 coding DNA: TGCAGCGTTGAGACAGGGGGAGAGACCCAGTACTTC.

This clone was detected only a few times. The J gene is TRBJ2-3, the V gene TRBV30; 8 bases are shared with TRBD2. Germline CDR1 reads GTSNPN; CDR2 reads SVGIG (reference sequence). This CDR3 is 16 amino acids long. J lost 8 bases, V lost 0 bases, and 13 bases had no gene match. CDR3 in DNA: TGTGCCTGGAGTGTAAACGGGAGGGCCGCCGGGGGTACGCAGTATTTT. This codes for CAWSVNGRAAGGTQYF.

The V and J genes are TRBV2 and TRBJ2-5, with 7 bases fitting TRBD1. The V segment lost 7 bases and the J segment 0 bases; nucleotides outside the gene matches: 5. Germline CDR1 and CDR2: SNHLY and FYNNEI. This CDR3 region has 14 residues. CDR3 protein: CASNRDRYQETQYF. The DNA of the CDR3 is TGTGCCAGCAATCGGGACAGATACCAAGAGACCCAGTACTTC.

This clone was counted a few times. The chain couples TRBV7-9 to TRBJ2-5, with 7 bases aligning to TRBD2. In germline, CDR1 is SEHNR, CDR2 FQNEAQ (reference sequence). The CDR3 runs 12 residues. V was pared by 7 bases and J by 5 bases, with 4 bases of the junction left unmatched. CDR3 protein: CASTWGGETQYF. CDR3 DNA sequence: TGTGCCAGCACCTGGGGGGGGGAGACCCAGTACTTC.

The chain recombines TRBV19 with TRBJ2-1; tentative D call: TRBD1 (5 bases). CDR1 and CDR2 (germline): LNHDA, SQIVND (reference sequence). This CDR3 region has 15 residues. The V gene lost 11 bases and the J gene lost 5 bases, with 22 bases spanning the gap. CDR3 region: CASNIGQGGNNEQFF. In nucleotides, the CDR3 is TGTGCCTCCAACATCGGGCAGGGCGGCAACAATGAGCAGTTCTTC.

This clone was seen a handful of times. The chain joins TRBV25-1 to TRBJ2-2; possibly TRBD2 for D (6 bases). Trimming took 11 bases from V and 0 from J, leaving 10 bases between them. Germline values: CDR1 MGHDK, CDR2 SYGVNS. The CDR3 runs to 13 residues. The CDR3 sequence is CAGRDSNTGELFF. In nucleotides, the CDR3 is TGTGCCGGACGGGACTCGAACACCGGGGAGCTGTTTTTT.

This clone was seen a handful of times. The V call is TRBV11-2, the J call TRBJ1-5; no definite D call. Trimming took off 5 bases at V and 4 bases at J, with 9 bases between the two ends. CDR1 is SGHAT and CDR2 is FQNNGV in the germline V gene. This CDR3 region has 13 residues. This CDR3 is CASSGDSNQPQHF. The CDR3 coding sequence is TGTGCCAGCAGCGGAGATTCGAATCAGCCCCAGCATTTT. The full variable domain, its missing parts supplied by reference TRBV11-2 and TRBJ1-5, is EAGVAQSPRYKIIEKRQSVAFWCNPISGHATLYWYQQILGQGPKLLIQFQNNGVVDDSQLPKDRFSAERLKGVDSTLKIQPAKLEDSAVYLCASSGDSNQPQHFGDGTRLSIL.

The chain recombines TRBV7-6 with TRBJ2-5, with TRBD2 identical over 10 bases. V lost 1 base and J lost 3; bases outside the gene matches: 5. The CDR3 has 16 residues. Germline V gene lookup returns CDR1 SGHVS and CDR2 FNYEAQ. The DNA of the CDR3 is TGTGCCAGCAGCTTAGGGCTAGCGGGAGAAAAAGAGACCCAGTACTTC. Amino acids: CASSLGLAGEKETQYF.